This is a list of T cell receptor beta chains from one sample in a study of blood T cell repertoires in COVID-19. Profiling relied on immunoSEQ multiplex PCR, and the TCRdb table lists in-frame clones only, not all of them. The data contain about 100,000 clones, about 90% of them seen just once; the ten biggest clones take up approximately 7.3%. The specimen was peripheral blood. Receptors originate from a man younger than 45 in a cohort sampled during active COVID-19. CDR3s include the opening cysteine and the closing phenylalanine or tryptophan. Expanded clones are given a class, and other clones once, few, many or no size at all.

V	size	J	CDR3
TRBV29-1	.	TRBJ1-2	CSVGGSTYGYTF
TRBV7-9	.	TRBJ1-1	CASSSTPDSFMNTEAFF
TRBV18	.	TRBJ2-5	CASSLGQGEEETQYF
TRBV7-9	.	TRBJ2-1	CASSLGAAAGGQQFF
TRBV5-1	.	TRBJ2-7	CASSPRSGGQKEQYF
TRBV6-1	.	TRBJ2-7	CASSDRVTEQYF
TRBV2	.	TRBJ1-5	CASSWGGQGRNQPQHF
TRBV10-3	.	TRBJ2-7	CASSPSEVYEQYF
TRBV9	.	TRBJ2-2	CASSVGAREVTGELFF
TRBV9	.	TRBJ1-1	CASSVGLGTPENTEAFF
TRBV5-1	.	TRBJ1-5	CASRRGDSNQPQHF
TRBV14	.	TRBJ2-7	CASSQQAYEQYF
TRBV18	once	TRBJ1-2	CASSPGTGDYGYTF
TRBV2	.	TRBJ1-4	CASRYQGANEKLFF
TRBV6-6	few	TRBJ1-3	CASNSGRGRGGNTIYF
TRBV20-1	.	TRBJ2-7	CSATPNYEQYF
TRBV9	few	TRBJ1-6	CASSGGPQGAPLHF
TRBV11-2	.	TRBJ2-3	CASSPIPAGTDTQYF
TRBV6-1	.	TRBJ1-2	CASSDRPWDRAYGYTF
TRBV7-2	.	TRBJ1-6	CASSQGRVGESPLHF
TRBV29-1	.	TRBJ2-1	CSVVRQGAGEQFF
TRBV4-3	.	TRBJ1-2	CASSQDRTGGWGYTF
TRBV19	.	TRBJ1-4	CASSIGGTANEKLFF
TRBV5-4	.	TRBJ2-2	CASSLSGTANTGELFF
TRBV3-1/TRBV3-2	.	TRBJ2-7	CASSLSRDSPAHEQYF
TRBV5-4	.	TRBJ2-5	CASSLDPVASGETQYF
TRBV9	.	TRBJ2-7	CASSVDPSPLYEQYF
TRBV15	.	TRBJ2-1	CATSPSRGLAGGYNEQFF
TRBV12-1	.	TRBJ2-1	CASSSQTLAYEQFF
TRBV28	.	TRBJ1-6	CASNPVVPGSNSPLHF
TRBV7-8	.	TRBJ2-5	CASSLAEGAGGVQETQYF
TRBV30	.	TRBJ2-2	CAWSIGGGVGELFF
TRBV4-2	.	TRBJ1-4	CASSQPPDEKLFF
TRBV4-1	.	TRBJ1-1	CASSRPGQERFLNTEAFF
TRBV24-1	.	TRBJ2-7	CARSPPTGPYEQYF
TRBV5-6	.	TRBJ1-6	CASSADQGRNSPLHF
TRBV30	.	TRBJ2-1	CAWSGLTYNEQFF
TRBV11-2	.	TRBJ2-3	CASSPGQGSDTQYF
TRBV6-1	.	TRBJ1-5	CASSERGFPYSNQPQHF
TRBV6-5	.	TRBJ1-1	CASSWGQKNTEAFF
TRBV6-2/TRBV6-3	.	TRBJ2-4	CASSTDRGAKNIQYF
TRBV28	once	TRBJ2-3	CASRGTGVTDTQYF
TRBV10-3	.	TRBJ1-1	CAISAGSQHTEAFF
TRBV7-2	.	TRBJ2-3	CASSLPGLPSADTQYF
TRBV9	.	TRBJ2-5	CASSEGLAGTQETQYF
TRBV5-3	.	TRBJ2-3	CARSTPEVALADTQYF
TRBV7-3	.	TRBJ2-1	CASSRDGTSGQGQFF
TRBV7-8	.	TRBJ2-3	CASSSRLSGGVTDTQYF